This T cell receptor beta chain was profiled in a study of T cells in Graves' hyperthyroidism and ophthalmopathy. Study in general: Peripheral blood was taken when the disease was first diagnosed, before any treatment began.

Comment on this clonotype: What it recognizes is unknown.

Study results and limitations: Researchers found most expanded thyroid clonotypes above 0.001 in blood as well.

Amplification targeted TCR beta CDR3 regions from RNA transcripts. HTBI primers were employed in a first-round RT-PCR of the TCR CDR3. A single record per CDR3 protein comes from TCRdb applying MiXCR to the multiplex PCR reads. The sample lists about 210,000 distinct CDR3 sequences, 15% to 20% seen once, with approximately 50% in the top ten. Between the trimmed V and J ends, which lost 0 bases and 6 bases, there was a span of 17 bases. The CDR3 has 16 residues. Germline CDR1 LGHNT, CDR2 FRNRAP. Specimen: blood. The sequence came from a man aged 50 to 60 with Graves' hyperthyroidism. This chain uses TRBV12-5 with TRBJ1-2; D not resolved. CDR3: CASGLVLGSTNNGYTF. The CDR3 DNA is TGTGCTAGTGGTTTGGTACTCGGCAGCACAAACAATGGCTACACCTTC.